This T cell receptor (beta chain) was retrieved from a study of Ad26.COV2.S vaccination and SARS-CoV-2 variants. Study background: Donor participated within the Ad26.COV2.S arm of the COV1001 trial. Into the muscle, Ad26.COV2.S was dosed once or twice, 56 days apart.

With 1 base removed from V and 8 bases from J, the gap between germline ends came to 12 bases. This CDR3 has 13 amino acids. CDR1 and CDR2 (germline): SGHTA, FQGNSA. TCRdb keeps only in-frame clones here, not all; method: immunoSEQ multiplex PCR. The sample carries fewer than 900,000 clones, 70% to 90% recorded once. Treatment in this sample: roughly 20 received Ad26.COV2.S at low or high dose, single or two shots; about five received placebo; per-sample allocation not given. The samples were gathered on day 63 after the first injection of vaccine or placebo. An adult of 18-55 years in Boston served as donor.

Sequenced here: peripheral blood, sampled in a trial of Ad26.COV2.S vaccine versus placebo. The receptor was derived from a person aged 18-65 years who received the Ad26.COV2.S COVID-19 vaccine or a placebo. The chain joins TRBV7-2 to TRBJ2-7, with D possibly being TRBD2 (5 bases). The CDR3 DNA follows: TGTGCCAGCAGCTTAGGGACTGCGCTCCAGCAGTACTTC. This gives the protein CASSLGTALQQYF.